The rows below give T cell receptor beta chains drawn from one sample of a study of identical twins. TCRdb redid the calling of the 5' RACE reads with MiXCR, one entry per CDR3 protein. Among 1.5 million to 2 million distinct CDR3 sequences, about 32% were seen once, and the ten largest hold about 0.3%. Sequencing input: cord blood. The receptors come from a newborn girl in good health. The CDR3 runs from the conserved cysteine through the conserved F or W. Fields, in order: clone size, V gene, D gene, J gene, CDR3 DNA, CDR3 protein. D genes are given only for firm matches. Not every row has a clone size; where given, it reads once, few, many or a size class.

size: few; V: TRBV6-2/TRBV6-3; D: NA; J: TRBJ1-1; DNA: TGTGCCAGCAGCCCTTACCGGGTAATGATTTCGCATACTGAAGCTTTCTTT; CDR3: CASSPYRVMISHTEAFF
size: NA; V: TRBV7-2; D: NA; J: TRBJ2-5; DNA: TGTGCCAGCAGCTTAGAGTCAGGACTTCAGGGGACCCAGTACTTC; CDR3: CASSLESGLQGTQYF
size: NA; V: TRBV18; D: NA; J: TRBJ1-1; DNA: TGTGCCAGCTCACCAGGAAAGGGAACTGAAGCTTTCTTT; CDR3: CASSPGKGTEAFF
size: NA; V: TRBV4-2; D: NA; J: TRBJ1-2; DNA: TGTGCCAGCAGCCAAGATGAAAGGGGAAAGATCTATGGCTACACCTTC; CDR3: CASSQDERGKIYGYTF
size: NA; V: TRBV14; D: NA; J: TRBJ2-7; DNA: TGTGCCAGCAGCCAAGTCGGGGGCTTTCTTCCCTACGAGCAGTACTTC; CDR3: CASSQVGGFLPYEQYF
size: NA; V: TRBV2; D: NA; J: TRBJ2-3; DNA: TGTGCCAGCAGTGAAACCCCCTCCTCCACAGATACGCAGTATTTT; CDR3: CASSETPSSTDTQYF
size: few; V: TRBV7-9; D: TRBD1; J: TRBJ1-2; DNA: TGTGCCAGCAGCTGGTCCGGGACAGGAGCTAACTATGGCTACACCTTC; CDR3: CASSWSGTGANYGYTF
size: few; V: TRBV20-1; D: NA; J: TRBJ1-1; DNA: TGCAGTGCTCTGAGTCAGGGTAAAACTGAAGCTTTCTTT; CDR3: CSALSQGKTEAFF
size: few; V: TRBV7-2; D: NA; J: TRBJ2-5; DNA: TGTGCCAGCAGCTTACACCTAAAAGAGACCCAGTACTTC; CDR3: CASSLHLKETQYF
size: NA; V: TRBV5-6; D: NA; J: TRBJ1-4; DNA: TGTGCCTGCAGCTTGGCGTGGACAACTAATGAAAAACTGTTTTTT; CDR3: CACSLAWTTNEKLFF
size: NA; V: TRBV20-1; D: NA; J: TRBJ1-2; DNA: TGCAGTGCCCCCTCCGGGACCCACTATGGCTACACCTTC; CDR3: CSAPSGTHYGYTF
size: once; V: TRBV2; D: NA; J: TRBJ2-3; DNA: TGTGCCAGCAGTGAAGGGGGCCAGGGCCTCACAGATACGCAGTATTTT; CDR3: CASSEGGQGLTDTQYF
size: few; V: TRBV20-1; D: NA; J: TRBJ2-5; DNA: TGCAGTGCTAGATGGCCGGTGGGAGAGACCCAGTACTTC; CDR3: CSARWPVGETQYF
size: few; V: TRBV10-2; D: NA; J: TRBJ2-1; DNA: TGCGCCAGCAGTGAGTCCCCCCTGTTGCGGGGCTACTCCTACAATGAGCAGTTCTTC; CDR3: CASSESPLLRGYSYNEQFF
size: few; V: TRBV4-1; D: TRBD2; J: TRBJ2-3; DNA: TGCGCCAGCAGCCAGATGAGCGGGGTGGAGGATACGCAGTATTTT; CDR3: CASSQMSGVEDTQYF
size: few; V: TRBV28; D: TRBD1; J: TRBJ1-2; DNA: TGTGCCAGCAGTCGGACAGGGAGAGGGGGCTACACCTTC; CDR3: CASSRTGRGGYTF
size: NA; V: TRBV5-1; D: TRBD1; J: TRBJ2-1; DNA: TGCGCCAGCAGCTCCTTTCCGGGACAGGGGATCAGGGACAATGAGCAGTTCTTC; CDR3: CASSSFPGQGIRDNEQFF
size: NA; V: TRBV25-1; D: TRBD1; J: TRBJ2-7; DNA: TGTGGCGGCAGAGAACCGGGACAGGGCGAGCAGTACTTC; CDR3: CGGREPGQGEQYF
size: NA; V: TRBV5-1; D: NA; J: TRBJ2-1; DNA: TGCGCCAGCAGCTCGACCTACGAGCAGTTCTTC; CDR3: CASSSTYEQFF
size: NA; V: TRBV7-2; D: NA; J: TRBJ2-3; DNA: TGTGCCAGCAGCCGGGCCCACCTAGAGGGACACACAGATACGCAGTATTTT; CDR3: CASSRAHLEGHTDTQYF